The present T cell receptor (beta chain) was sequenced within a study of Graves' ophthalmopathy and Graves' hyperthyroidism. Findings and caveats of the study: Among thyroid clonotypes expanded above 0.001 frequency, most also appeared in blood. Ophthalmopathy versus stable hyperthyroidism: 13-signature model gave 87.88% sensitivity, 75% to 82% specificity.

V shed 1 base and J shed 4 bases, with 14 bases lying between them. Per the germline V gene, CDR1 is DFQATT and CDR2 is SNEGSKA (reference sequence). CDR3 length: 14 residues. Amplification from RNA transcripts yielded the TCR beta CDR3 regions. The library came from an HTBI-primed first-round RT-PCR and a second-round multiplex PCR. TCRdb passed the multiplex PCR reads through MiXCR, listing each CDR3 protein once. The table lists around 590,000 distinct CDR3 sequences, under 40% of them singletons. Only a few counts were recorded for this clonotype. What it binds is not known. Exclusion criteria comprised other autoimmune diseases, uncontrolled infections, pregnancy or lactation in patients. Clinical symptoms, serum thyroxine, TRAb, thyroid ultrasound and orbital computed tomography formed the basis of diagnosis.

The V gene is TRBV20-1, the J gene TRBJ2-7; D is undetermined. Sequenced sample: peripheral blood or thyroid tissue (not recorded which). This receptor was obtained from an adult man with Graves' hyperthyroidism. The CDR3, as DNA: TGCAGTGCTAGAGGACCTGGACGGAAATACGAGCAGTACTTC. Amino acid sequence: CSARGPGRKYEQYF.